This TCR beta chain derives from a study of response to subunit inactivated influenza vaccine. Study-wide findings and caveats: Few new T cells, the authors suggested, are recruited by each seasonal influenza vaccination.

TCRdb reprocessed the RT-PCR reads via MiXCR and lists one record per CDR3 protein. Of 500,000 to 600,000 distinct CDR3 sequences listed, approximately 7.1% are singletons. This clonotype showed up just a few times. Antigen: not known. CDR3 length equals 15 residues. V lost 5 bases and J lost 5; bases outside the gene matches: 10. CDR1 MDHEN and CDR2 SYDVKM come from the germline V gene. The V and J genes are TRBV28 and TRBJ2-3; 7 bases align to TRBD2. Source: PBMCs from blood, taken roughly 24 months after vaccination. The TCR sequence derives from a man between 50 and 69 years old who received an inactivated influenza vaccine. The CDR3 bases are TGTGCCAGCAGTGCCCGCCGGGCGGGAGTAGATACGCAGTATTTT. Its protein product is CASSARRAGVDTQYF.